Listed here are 12 T cell receptor beta chains from one sample, sequenced in a study of blood T cell repertoires in COVID-19. The protocol was immunoSEQ multiplex PCR, while the TCRdb copy is restricted to in-frame clones and leaves out a portion. The sample has more than 65,000 clones; around nine tenths are singletons. The sequenced sample consisted of peripheral blood. The source is a man between 60 and 75 years old with acute or convalescent COVID-19.

The V and J genes are TRBV19 and TRBJ2-1; D uncertain. Looked up from germline, CDR1 is LNHDA and CDR2 is SQIVND (reference sequence). CDR3 size: 14 residues. Trimming removed 9 bases at V and 0 bases at J, with 12 bases between. The CDR3 bases are TGTGCCAGCAGTCTTGGCGGCTCCTACAATGAGCAGTTCTTC. Amino acid sequence: CASSLGGSYNEQFF.

The genes are TRBV5-4 and TRBJ1-2; D is uncertain. The V end was cut by 4 bases, the J end by 3 bases, with 13 bases between. The CDR3 totals 14 residues. CDR1 is SGHNT, CDR2 YYREEE, per germline (reference sequence). The CDR3 reads CASSLGGLDYGYTF. The CDR3 nucleotides read TGTGCCAGCAGCCTGGGAGGGTTGGACTATGGCTACACCTTC.

V gene TRBV2 combines with J gene TRBJ1-4; 9 nucleotides match TRBD1. Looked up from germline, CDR1 is SNHLY and CDR2 is FYNNEI. The CDR3 is 15 residues long. J gave up 5 bases and V 6 bases, and 7 bases lay outside the gene matches. The CDR3 protein is CASSVDRGINEKLFF. Here the CDR3 DNA reads TGTGCCAGCAGCGTTGACAGGGGGATCAATGAAAAACTGTTTTTT.

CDR3 amino acids: CASSSREQSLREQYF. In nucleotides, the CDR3 is TGTGCCAGCAGCTCCCGGGAACAATCACTCCGCGAGCAGTACTTC. V is TRBV7-2 and J is TRBJ2-7; TRBD2 might be the D (5 bases). This CDR3 is 15 amino acids long. Germline values: CDR1 SGHTA, CDR2 FQGNSA. Deletions cut 4 bases from V and 6 bases from J, with 19 bases between.

This chain connects TRBV30 to TRBJ1-4; D perhaps matches TRBD1 (5 bases). Trimming took 7 bases from V and 7 from J, leaving 16 bases between them. This CDR3 region has 13 residues. Looked up from germline, CDR1 is GTSNPN and CDR2 is SVGIG (reference sequence). Written as DNA, the CDR3 is TGTGCCTACGATCCAGGGTTGGGTGAAAAACTGTTTTTT. It encodes CAYDPGLGEKLFF. The full variable domain, with the rest looked up from reference TRBV30 and TRBJ1-4, is SQTIHQWPATLVQPVGSPLSLECTVEGTSNPNLYWYRQAAGRGLQLLFYSVGIGQISSEVPQNLSASRPQDRQFILSSKKLLLSDSGFYLCAYDPGLGEKLFFGSGTQLSVL.

The chain uses TRBV2 and TRBJ2-1; TRBD1 matches 9 bases. This CDR3 contains 15 residues. CDR1 is SNHLY, CDR2 FYNNEI, per germline. Germline trimming cut 5 bases from V and 1 base from J; bases unmatched to any gene: 3. The DNA for the CDR3 is TGTGCCAGCAGTCCGGACAGGGGATCCTACAATGAGCAGTTCTTC. Translated: CASSPDRGSYNEQFF.

The CDR3 is CASSQARSDEQFF. DNA for the CDR3: TGCGCCAGCAGCCAAGCGCGCAGCGATGAGCAGTTCTTC. The chain joins TRBV4-1 to TRBJ2-1; D is unresolved. V was pared by 1 base and J by 8 bases, with 9 bases between. CDR3 length: 13 residues. Germline assignment: CDR1 MGHRA and CDR2 YSYEKL.

The J gene is TRBJ1-1, the V gene TRBV11-2; 11 bases fit TRBD1. CDR1 is SGHAT, CDR2 FQNNGV, per germline. J was trimmed by 10 bases and V by 5 bases; bases with no gene match: 6. The CDR3 length is 13 residues. CDR3 coding DNA: TGTGCCAGCAGCGCCGGGACAGGGGGTGTAGCTTTCTTT. Translation: CASSAGTGGVAFF.

The gene calls are TRBV7-2 and TRBJ2-2; 9 nucleotides align to TRBD2. The germline gives CDR1 SGHTA, CDR2 FQGNSA. The CDR3 consists of 15 residues. Germline trimming cut 6 bases from V and 4 bases from J; bases unmatched to any gene: 6. The CDR3 protein is CASSGLAGPTGELFF. As DNA, the CDR3 is TGTGCCAGCAGTGGGCTAGCGGGACCCACCGGGGAGCTGTTTTTT.

The chain uses TRBV5-1 and TRBJ1-1; maybe TRBD1 (6 bases). V lost 0 bases, J lost 5 bases, and 11 bases lay in between. CDR3 length: 14 amino acids. Germline V gene lookup returns CDR1 SGHRS and CDR2 YFSETQ. The chain's CDR3 is CASSLAAGVTEAFF. CDR3 bases: TGCGCCAGCAGCTTGGCGGCAGGGGTAACTGAAGCTTTCTTT.

This chain links TRBV11-2 with TRBJ1-3, with D perhaps matching TRBD1 (5 bases). Germline V gene data show CDR1 as SGHAT and CDR2 as FQNNGV. Trimming cost V 0 bases and J 0 bases, with 15 bases left between them. This CDR3 spans 18 amino acids. CDR3 protein: CASSLDPGGGLSGNTIYF. The CDR3 bases are TGTGCCAGCAGCTTAGATCCGGGCGGGGGACTCTCTGGAAACACCATATATTTT.

The chain recombines TRBV2 with TRBJ2-7, with unresolved D. The germline CDR1 and CDR2 sequences are SNHLY and FYNNEI. V was shortened by 4 bases and J by 3 bases, with 10 bases between the two germline ends. This CDR3 contains 13 residues. For the CDR3, the DNA is TGTGCCAGCAGTGGGTCTGAGGACTACGAGCAGTACTTC. This sequence encodes CASSGSEDYEQYF.